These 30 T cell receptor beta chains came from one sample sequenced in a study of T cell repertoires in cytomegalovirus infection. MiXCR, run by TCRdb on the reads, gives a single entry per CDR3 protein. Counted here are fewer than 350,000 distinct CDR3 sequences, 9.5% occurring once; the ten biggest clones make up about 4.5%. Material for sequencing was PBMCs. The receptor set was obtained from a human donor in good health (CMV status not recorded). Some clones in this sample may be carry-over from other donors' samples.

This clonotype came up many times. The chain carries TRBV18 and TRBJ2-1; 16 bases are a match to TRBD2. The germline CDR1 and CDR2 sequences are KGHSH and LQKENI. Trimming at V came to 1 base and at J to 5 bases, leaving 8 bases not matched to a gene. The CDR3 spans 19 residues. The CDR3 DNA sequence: TGTGCCAGCTCACCACGGTTACCGGGACTAGCGGGAGGGAACAATGAGCAGTTCTTC. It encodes CASSPRLPGLAGGNNEQFF.

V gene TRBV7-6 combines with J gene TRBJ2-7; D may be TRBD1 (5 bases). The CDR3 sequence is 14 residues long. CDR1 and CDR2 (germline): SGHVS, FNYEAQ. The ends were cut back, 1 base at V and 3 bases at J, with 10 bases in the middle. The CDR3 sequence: CASSLGGRDYEQYF. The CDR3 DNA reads TGTGCCAGCAGCTTAGGGGGCAGGGACTACGAGCAGTACTTC. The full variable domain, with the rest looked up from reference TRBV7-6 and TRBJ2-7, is GAGVSQSPRYKVTKRGQDVALRCDPISGHVSLYWYRQALGQGPEFLTYFNYEAQQDKSGLPNDRFSAERPEGSISTLTIQRTEQRDSAMYRCASSLGGRDYEQYFGPGTRLTVT.

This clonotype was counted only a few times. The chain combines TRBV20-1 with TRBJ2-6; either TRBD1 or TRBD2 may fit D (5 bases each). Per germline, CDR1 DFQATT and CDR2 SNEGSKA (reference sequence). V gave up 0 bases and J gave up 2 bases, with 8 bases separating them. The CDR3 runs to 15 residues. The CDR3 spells CSARDGATGANVLTF. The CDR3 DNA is TGCAGTGCTAGAGACGGGGCAACTGGGGCCAACGTCCTGACTTTC.

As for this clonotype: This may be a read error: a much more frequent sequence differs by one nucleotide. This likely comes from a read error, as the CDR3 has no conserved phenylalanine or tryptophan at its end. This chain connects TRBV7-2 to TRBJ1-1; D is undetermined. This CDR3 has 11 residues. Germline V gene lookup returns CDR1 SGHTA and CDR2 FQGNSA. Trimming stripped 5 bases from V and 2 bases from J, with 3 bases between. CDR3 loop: CASSVNTEAFS. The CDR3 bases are TGTGCCAGCAGCGTCAACACTGAAGCTTTCTCT.

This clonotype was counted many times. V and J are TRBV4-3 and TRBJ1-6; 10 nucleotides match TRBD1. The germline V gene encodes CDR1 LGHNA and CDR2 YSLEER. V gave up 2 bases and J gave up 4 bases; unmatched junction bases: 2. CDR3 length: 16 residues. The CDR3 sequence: CASSQSGQGYNSPLHF. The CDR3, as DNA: TGCGCCAGCAGCCAATCGGGACAGGGGTATAATTCACCCCTCCACTTT.

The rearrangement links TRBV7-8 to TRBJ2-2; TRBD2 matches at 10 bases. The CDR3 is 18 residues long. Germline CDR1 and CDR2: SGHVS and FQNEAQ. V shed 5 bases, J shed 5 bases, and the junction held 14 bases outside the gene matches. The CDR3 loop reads CASSTLPRAGGQTGELFF. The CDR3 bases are TGTGCCAGCAGCACCCTCCCTCGAGCGGGGGGGCAAACCGGGGAGCTGTTTTTT.

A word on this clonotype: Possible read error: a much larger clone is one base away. The CDR3 nucleotides read TGTGCCAGCACGGCAGACTATGGCTACACCTTC. Encoded protein: CASTADYGYTF. The chain is built from TRBV6-2 or TRBV6-3 and TRBJ1-2; D gene uncertain. The CDR3 runs 11 residues. V was pared by 7 bases and J by 3 bases, with 6 bases between. Germline CDR1 MNHEY, CDR2 SVGEGT.

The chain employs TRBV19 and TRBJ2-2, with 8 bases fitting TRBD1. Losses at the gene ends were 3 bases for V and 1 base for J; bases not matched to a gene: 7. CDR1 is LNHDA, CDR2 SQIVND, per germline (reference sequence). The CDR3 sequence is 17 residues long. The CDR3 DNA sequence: TGTGCCAGTAGTATCTCAAGGACAGGGCGGAACACCGGGGAGCTGTTTTTT. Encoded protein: CASSISRTGRNTGELFF.

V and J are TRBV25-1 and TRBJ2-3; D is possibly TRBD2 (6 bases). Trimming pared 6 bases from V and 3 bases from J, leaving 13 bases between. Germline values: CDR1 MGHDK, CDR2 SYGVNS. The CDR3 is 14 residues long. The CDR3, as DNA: TGTGCCAGCAGGGGGGAGGAGGTTACAGATACGCAGTATTTT. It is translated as CASRGEEVTDTQYF.

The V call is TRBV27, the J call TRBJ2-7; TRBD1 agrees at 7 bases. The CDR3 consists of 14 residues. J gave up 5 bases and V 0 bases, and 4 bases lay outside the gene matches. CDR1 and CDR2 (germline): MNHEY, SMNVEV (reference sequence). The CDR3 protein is CASSLSAGGDEQYF. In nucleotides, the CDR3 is TGTGCCAGCAGTTTATCGGCAGGGGGTGACGAGCAGTACTTC.

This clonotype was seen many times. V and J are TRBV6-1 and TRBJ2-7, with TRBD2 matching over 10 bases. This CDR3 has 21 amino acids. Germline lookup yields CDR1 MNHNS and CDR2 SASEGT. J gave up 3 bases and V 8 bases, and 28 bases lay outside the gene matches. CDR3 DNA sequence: TGTGCCAGCCACAAAGGGACAGGACCCCGGACTAGCGGCCTAAGAGACTACGAGCAGTACTTC. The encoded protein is CASHKGTGPRTSGLRDYEQYF.

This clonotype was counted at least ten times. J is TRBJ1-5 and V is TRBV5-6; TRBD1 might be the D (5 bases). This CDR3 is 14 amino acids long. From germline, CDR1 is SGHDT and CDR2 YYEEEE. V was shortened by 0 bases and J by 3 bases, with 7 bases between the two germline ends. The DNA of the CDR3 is TGTGCCAGCAGCTTGGTCGGGACCAATCAGCCCCAGCATTTT. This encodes CASSLVGTNQPQHF.

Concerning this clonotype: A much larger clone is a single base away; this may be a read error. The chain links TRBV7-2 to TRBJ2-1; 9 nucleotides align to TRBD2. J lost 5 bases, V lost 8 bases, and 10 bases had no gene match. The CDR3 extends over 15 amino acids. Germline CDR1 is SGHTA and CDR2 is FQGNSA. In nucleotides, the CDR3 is TGTGCCAGCGGCCTAGGACTAGCGAAGAACAATGAGCAGTTCTTC. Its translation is CASGLGLAKNNEQFF.

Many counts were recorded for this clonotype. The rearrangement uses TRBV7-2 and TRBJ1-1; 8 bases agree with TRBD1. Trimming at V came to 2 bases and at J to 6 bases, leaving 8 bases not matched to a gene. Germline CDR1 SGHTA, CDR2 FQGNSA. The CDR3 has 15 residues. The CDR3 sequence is CASSLSTGGSAEAFF. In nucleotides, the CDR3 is TGTGCCAGCAGCTTATCCACAGGGGGATCGGCTGAAGCTTTCTTT.

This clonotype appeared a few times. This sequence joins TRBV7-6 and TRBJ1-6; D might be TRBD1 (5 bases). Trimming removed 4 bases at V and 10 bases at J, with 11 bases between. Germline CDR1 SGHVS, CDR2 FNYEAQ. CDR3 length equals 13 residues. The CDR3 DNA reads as TGTGCCAGCAGCTCCAGGGTGAGGTCACCCCTCCACTTT. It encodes CASSSRVRSPLHF. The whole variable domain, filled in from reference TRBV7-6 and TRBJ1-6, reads GAGVSQSPRYKVTKRGQDVALRCDPISGHVSLYWYRQALGQGPEFLTYFNYEAQQDKSGLPNDRFSAERPEGSISTLTIQRTEQRDSAMYRCASSSRVRSPLHFGNGTRLTVT.

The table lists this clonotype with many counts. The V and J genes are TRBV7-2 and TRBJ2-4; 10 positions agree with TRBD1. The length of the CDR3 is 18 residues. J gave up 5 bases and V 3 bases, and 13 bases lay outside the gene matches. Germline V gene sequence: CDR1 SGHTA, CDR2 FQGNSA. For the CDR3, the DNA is TGTGCCAGCAGCTTGATCGGGACAGGGGACTTACTAGAAAACATTCAGTACTTC. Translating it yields CASSLIGTGDLLENIQYF.

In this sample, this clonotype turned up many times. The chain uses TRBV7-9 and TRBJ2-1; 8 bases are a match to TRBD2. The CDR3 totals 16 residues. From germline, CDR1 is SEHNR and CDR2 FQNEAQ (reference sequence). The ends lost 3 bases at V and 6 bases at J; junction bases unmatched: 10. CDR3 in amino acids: CASSLGTGGNFNEQFF. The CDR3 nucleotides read TGTGCCAGCAGCTTGGGGACGGGAGGGAACTTCAATGAGCAGTTCTTC. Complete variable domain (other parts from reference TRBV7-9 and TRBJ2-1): DTGVSQNPRHKITKRGQNVTFRCDPISEHNRLYWYRQTLGQGPEFLTYFQNEAQLEKSRLLSDRFSAERPKGSFSTLEIQRTEQGDSAMYLCASSLGTGGNFNEQFFGPGTRLTVL.

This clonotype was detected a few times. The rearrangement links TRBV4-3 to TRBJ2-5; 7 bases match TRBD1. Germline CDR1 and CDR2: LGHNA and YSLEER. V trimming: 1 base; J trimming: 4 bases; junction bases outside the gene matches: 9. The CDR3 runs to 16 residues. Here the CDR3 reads CASSQGTLTGLETQYF. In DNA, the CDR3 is TGCGCCAGCAGCCAAGGAACCCTGACAGGGTTAGAGACCCAGTACTTC.

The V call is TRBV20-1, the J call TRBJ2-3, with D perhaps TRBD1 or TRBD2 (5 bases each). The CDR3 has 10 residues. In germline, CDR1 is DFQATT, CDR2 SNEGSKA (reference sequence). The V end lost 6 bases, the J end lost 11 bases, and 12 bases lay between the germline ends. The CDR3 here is CSATGTRQYF. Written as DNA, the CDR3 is TGCAGTGCCACCGGGACCCGGCAGTATTTT.

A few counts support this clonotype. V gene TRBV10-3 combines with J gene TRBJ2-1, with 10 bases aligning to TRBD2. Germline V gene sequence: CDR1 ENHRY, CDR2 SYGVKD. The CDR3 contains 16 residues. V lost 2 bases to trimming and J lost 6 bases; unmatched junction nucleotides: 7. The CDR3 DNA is TGTGCCATCAGTGAGCCTTCTAGCGGGGGTATCAATGAGCAGTTCTTC. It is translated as CAISEPSSGGINEQFF.

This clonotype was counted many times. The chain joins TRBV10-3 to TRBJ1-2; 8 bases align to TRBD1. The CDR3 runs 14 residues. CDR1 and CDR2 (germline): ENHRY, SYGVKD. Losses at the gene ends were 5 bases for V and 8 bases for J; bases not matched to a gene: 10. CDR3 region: CAISKEQGTGGYTF. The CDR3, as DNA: TGTGCCATCAGTAAAGAACAGGGGACAGGCGGCTACACCTTC.

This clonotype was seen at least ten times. The CDR3 nucleotides read TGTGCCAGCAGCCCCAACCCTACTAGCCGACGGGAGCAGTTCTTC. Its protein is CASSPNPTSRREQFF. The gene calls are TRBV7-3 and TRBJ2-1, with D perhaps matching TRBD2 (6 bases). Germline values: CDR1 SGHTA, CDR2 FQGTGA. This CDR3 has 15 residues. The germline V and J ends were trimmed by 5 bases and 10 bases, with 21 bases remaining between them. Full variable domain (outside the CDR3, taken from reference TRBV7-3 and TRBJ2-1): GAGVSQTPSNKVTEKGKYVELRCDPISGHTALYWYRQSLGQGPEFLIYFQGTGAADDSGLPNDRFFAVRPEGSVSTLKIQRTERGDSAVYLCASSPNPTSRREQFFGPGTRLTVL.

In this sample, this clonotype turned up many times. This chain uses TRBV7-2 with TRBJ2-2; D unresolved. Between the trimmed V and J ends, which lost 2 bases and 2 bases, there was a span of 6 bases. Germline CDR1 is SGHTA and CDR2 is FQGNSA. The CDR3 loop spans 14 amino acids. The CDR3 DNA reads TGTGCCAGCAGCTTATATCCCAACACCGGGGAGCTGTTTTTT. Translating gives CASSLYPNTGELFF.

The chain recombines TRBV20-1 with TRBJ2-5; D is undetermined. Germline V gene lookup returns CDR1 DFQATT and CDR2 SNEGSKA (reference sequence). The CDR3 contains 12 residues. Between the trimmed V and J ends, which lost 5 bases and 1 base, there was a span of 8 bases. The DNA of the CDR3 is TGCAGTGCTCCCACTATCCAAGAGACCCAGTACTTC. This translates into CSAPTIQETQYF.

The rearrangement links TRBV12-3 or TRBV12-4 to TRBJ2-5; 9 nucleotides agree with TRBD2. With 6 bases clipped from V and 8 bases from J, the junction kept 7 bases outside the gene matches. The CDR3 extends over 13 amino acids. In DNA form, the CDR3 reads TGTGCCAGCAGATTAAGCGGGGGGAAAACCCAGTACTTC. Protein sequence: CASRLSGGKTQYF.

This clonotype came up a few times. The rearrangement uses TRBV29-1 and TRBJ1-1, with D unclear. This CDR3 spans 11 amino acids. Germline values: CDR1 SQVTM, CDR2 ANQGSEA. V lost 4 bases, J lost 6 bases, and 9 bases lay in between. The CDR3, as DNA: TGCAGCGTTGTTTGGGGATCTGAAGCTTTCTTT. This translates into CSVVWGSEAFF.

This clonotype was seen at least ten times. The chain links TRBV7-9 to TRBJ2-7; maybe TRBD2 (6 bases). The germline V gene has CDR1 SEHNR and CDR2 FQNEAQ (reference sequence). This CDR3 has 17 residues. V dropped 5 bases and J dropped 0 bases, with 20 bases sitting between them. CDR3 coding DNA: TGTGCCAGCAGCCGTATCCGGGGGACGGGGAGCTCCTACGAGCAGTACTTC. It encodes CASSRIRGTGSSYEQYF.

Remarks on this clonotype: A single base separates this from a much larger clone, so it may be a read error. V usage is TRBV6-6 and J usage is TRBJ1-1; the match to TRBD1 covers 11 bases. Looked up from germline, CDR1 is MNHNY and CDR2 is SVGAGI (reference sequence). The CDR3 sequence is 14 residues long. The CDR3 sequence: CVSRPGQGAREAFF. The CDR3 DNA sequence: TGTGTCAGCAGACCCGGACAGGGGGCGCGGGAAGCTTTCTTT.

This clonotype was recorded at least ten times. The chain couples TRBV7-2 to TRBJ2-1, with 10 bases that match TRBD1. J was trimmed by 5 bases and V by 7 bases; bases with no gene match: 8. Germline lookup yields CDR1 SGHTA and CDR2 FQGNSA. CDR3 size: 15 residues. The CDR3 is CASTTTGGYHNEQFF. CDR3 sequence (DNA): TGTGCCAGCACTACGACAGGGGGCTACCACAATGAGCAGTTCTTC.

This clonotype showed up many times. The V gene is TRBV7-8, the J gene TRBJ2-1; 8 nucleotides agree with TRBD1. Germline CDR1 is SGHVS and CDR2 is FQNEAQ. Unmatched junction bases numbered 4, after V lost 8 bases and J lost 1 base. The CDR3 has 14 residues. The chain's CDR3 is CASGGTGSYNEQFF. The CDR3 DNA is TGTGCCAGCGGCGGGACAGGTTCCTACAATGAGCAGTTCTTC. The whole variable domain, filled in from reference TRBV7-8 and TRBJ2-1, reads GAGVSQSPRYKVAKRGQDVALRCDPISGHVSLFWYQQALGQGPEFLTYFQNEAQLDKSGLPSDRFFAERPEGSVSTLKIQRTQQEDSAVYLCASGGTGSYNEQFFGPGTRLTVL.